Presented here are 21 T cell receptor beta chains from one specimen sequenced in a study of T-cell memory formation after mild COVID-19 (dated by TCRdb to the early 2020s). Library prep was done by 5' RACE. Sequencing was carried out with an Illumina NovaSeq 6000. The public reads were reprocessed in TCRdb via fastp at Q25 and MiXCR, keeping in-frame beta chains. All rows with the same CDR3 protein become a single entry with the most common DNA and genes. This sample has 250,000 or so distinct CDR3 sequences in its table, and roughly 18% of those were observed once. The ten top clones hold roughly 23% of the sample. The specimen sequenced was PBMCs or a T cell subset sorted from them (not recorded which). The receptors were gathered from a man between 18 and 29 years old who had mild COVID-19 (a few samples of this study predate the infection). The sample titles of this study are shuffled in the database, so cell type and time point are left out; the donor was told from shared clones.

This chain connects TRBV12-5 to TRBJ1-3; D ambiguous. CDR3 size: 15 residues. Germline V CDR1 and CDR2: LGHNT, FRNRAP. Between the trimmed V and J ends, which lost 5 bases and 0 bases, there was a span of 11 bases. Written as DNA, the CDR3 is TGTGCTAGTGGTCAAATAGGTAGCTCTGGAAACACCATATATTTT. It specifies CASGQIGSSGNTIYF.

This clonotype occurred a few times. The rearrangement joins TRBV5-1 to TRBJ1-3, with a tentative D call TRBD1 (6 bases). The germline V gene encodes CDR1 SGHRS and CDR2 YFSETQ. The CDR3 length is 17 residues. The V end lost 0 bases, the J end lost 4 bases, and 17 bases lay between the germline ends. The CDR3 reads CASSLVGRQVGGNTIYF. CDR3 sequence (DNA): TGCGCCAGCAGCTTGGTTGGTCGACAGGTGGGCGGAAACACCATATATTTT.

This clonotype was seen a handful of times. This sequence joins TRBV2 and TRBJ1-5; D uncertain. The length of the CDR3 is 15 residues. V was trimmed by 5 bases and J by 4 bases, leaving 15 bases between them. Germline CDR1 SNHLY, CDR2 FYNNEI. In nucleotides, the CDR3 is TGTGCCAGCAGTTACCCTGCCCGTCTTAATCAGCCCCAGCATTTT. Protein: CASSYPARLNQPQHF.

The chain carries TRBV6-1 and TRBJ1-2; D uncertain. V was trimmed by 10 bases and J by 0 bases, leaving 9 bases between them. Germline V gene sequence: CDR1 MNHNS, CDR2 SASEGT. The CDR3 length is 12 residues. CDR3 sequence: CATRRPNYGYTF. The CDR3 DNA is TGTGCCACCCGACGACCTAACTATGGCTACACCTTC.

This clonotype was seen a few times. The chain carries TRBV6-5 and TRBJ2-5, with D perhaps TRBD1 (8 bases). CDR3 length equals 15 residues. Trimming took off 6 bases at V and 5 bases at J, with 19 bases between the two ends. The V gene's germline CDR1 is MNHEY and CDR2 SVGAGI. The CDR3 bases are TGTGCCAGCAGCACACTCACAGGGGGGGACGAGACCCAGTACTTC. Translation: CASSTLTGGDETQYF.

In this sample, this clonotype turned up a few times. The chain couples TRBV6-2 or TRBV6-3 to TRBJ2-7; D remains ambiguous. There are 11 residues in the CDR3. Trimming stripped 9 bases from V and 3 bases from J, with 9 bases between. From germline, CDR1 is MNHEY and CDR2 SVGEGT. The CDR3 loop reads CASGQNYEQYV. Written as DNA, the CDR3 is TGTGCCAGTGGGCAGAACTACGAGCAGTACGTC.

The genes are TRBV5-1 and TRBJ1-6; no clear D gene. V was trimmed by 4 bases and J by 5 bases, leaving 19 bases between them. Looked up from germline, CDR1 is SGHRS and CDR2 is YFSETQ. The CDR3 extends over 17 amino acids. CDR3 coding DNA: TGCGCCAGCAGCCCTGGACCCTCACGGGGTCATAATTCACCCCTCCACTTT. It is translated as CASSPGPSRGHNSPLHF.

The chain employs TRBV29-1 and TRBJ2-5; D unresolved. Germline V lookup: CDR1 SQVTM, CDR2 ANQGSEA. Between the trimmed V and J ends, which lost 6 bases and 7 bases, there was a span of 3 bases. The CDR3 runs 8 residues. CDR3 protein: CSVGTQYF. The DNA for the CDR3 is TGCAGCGTGGGGACCCAGTACTTC.

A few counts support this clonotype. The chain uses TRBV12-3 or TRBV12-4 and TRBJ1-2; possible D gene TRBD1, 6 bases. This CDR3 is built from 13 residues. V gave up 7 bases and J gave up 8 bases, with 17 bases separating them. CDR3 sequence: CASNIQGAGGYTF. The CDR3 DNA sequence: TGTGCCAGCAATATACAGGGCGCAGGGGGCTACACCTTC.

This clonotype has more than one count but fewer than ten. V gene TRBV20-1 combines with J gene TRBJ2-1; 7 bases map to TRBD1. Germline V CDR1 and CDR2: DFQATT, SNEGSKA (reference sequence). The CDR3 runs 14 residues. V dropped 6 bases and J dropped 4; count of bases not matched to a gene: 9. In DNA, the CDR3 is TGCAGTGCCAGCCGGGACAGCCTATACAATGAGCAGTTCTTC. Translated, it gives CSASRDSLYNEQFF.

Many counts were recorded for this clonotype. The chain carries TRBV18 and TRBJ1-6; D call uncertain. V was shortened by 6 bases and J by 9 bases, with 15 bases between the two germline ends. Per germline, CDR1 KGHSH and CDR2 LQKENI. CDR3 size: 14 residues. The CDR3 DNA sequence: TGTGCCAGCTCGCAATCTACCCAATCTTCACCCCTCCACTTT. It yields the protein CASSQSTQSSPLHF. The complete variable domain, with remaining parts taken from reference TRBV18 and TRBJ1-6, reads NAGVMQNPRHLVRRRGQEARLRCSPMKGHSHVYWYRQLPEEGLKFMVYLQKENIIDESGMPKERFSAEFPKEGPSILRIQQVVRGDSAAYFCASSQSTQSSPLHFGNGTRLTVT.

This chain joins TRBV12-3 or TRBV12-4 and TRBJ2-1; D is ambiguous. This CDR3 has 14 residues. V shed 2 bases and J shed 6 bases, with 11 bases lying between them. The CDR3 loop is CASSLSSVGNEQFF. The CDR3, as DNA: TGTGCCAGCAGTTTATCCAGTGTGGGCAATGAGCAGTTCTTC.

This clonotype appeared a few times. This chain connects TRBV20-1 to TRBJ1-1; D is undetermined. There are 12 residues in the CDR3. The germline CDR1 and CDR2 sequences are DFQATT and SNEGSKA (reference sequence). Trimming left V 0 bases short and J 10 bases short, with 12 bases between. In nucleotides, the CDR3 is TGCAGTGCTAGAGATAAGGGAATCACAGCTTTCTTT. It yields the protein CSARDKGITAFF.

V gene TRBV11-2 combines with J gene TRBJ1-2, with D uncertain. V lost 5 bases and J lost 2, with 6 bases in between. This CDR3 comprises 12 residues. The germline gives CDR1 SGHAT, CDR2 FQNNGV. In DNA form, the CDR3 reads TGTGCCAGCAGCCCCCTCAACTATGGCTACACCTTC. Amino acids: CASSPLNYGYTF.

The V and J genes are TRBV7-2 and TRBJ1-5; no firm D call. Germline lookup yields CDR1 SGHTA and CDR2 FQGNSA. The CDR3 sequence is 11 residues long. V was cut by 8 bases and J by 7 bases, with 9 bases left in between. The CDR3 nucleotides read TGTGCCAGCGGAATGGGCCAGCCCCAGCATTTT. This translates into CASGMGQPQHF.

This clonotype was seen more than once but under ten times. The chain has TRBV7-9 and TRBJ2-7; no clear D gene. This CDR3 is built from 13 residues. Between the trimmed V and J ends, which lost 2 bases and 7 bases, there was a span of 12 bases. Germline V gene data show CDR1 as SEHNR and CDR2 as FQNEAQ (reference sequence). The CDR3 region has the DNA TGTGCCAGCAGCTTACCCGGTCTCCGAGAGCAGTACTTC. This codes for CASSLPGLREQYF.

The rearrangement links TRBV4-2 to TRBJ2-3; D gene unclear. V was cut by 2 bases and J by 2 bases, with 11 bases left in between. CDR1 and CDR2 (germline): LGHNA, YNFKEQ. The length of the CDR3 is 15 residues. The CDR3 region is CASSQNGLDTDTQYF. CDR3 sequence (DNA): TGTGCCAGCAGCCAAAACGGCCTTGACACAGATACGCAGTATTTT.

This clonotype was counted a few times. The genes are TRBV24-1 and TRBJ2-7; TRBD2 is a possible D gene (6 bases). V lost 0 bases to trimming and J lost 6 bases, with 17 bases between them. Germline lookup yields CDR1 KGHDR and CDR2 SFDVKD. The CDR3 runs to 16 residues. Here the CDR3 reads CATSDLVEGRVSEQYV. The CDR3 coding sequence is TGTGCCACCAGTGATTTGGTGGAGGGAAGAGTATCCGAGCAGTACGTC.

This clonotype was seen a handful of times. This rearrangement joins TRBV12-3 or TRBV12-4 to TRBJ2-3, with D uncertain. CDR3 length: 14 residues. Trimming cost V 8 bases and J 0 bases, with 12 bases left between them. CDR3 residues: CASESGASTDTQYF. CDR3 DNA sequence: TGTGCCAGCGAGTCGGGTGCGAGCACAGATACGCAGTATTTT.

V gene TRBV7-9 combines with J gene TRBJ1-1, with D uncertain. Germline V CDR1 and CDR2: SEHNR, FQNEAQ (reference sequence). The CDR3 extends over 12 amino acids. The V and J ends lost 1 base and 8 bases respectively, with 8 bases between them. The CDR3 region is CASSLDATEAFF. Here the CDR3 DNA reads TGTGCCAGCAGCTTAGATGCGACAGAAGCTTTCTTT.

The CDR3 spells CASRSTGGRGNEQFF. The CDR3 bases are TGTGCCAGCAGGTCGACAGGAGGTCGGGGGAATGAGCAGTTCTTC. The chain has TRBV6-1 and TRBJ2-1; D possibly uses TRBD1 or TRBD2 (6 bases each). V shed 6 bases and J shed 7 bases, with 19 bases lying between them. CDR3 length equals 15 residues. The germline CDR1 and CDR2 sequences are MNHNS and SASEGT.